This TCR beta chain was recorded in a study of shared clonotypes between healthy human individuals. The sorted-subset replicate PCRs were given 150 to 200 ng DNA, which is 30,000 or so T cell genomes. In the study's own analysis: Filtering differed because ImmunoSEQ produced junction-only sequences that carried no quality scores. The data were produced by immunoSEQ multiplex PCR, yet TCRdb's version contains in-frame clones alone and is incomplete. Clone size and the V and J calls come from that table; the DNA yielded D and trimming. The sample includes some 2,400,000 clones, more than 90% of them seen just once. V was clipped by 1 base and J by 7 bases, with 15 bases between them. The CDR3 has 14 amino acids. CDR1 is SGHNT and CDR2 is YYREEE in the germline V gene (reference sequence).

Input material: naive CD4+ T cells sorted from blood. Subset: CD45RA+ positively selected. The chain links TRBV5-4 to TRBJ2-7, with unresolved D. The origin of this receptor is a man between 18 and 35 years old in good health. The chain's CDR3 is CASSLNPLLLEQYF. CDR3 sequence (DNA): TGTGCCAGCAGCTTGAATCCGCTGCTTTTAGAGCAGTACTTC.